One and the same sample provided the 8 T cell receptor beta chains below, sequenced in a study of T cells in Graves' hyperthyroidism and ophthalmopathy. From RNA transcripts, TCR beta CDR3 regions were amplified. The HTBI primer set served for first-round RT-PCR of the TCR CDR3. TCRdb re-called the multiplex PCR reads with MiXCR, one entry per CDR3 protein. The repertoire holds fewer than 850,000 distinct CDR3 sequences, with 17% as singletons. Source material: blood. Receptors were obtained from a man aged 45-60 years with Graves' hyperthyroidism.

This clonotype was observed a handful of times. The V call is TRBV5-1, the J call TRBJ2-1; no firm D call. Germline assignment: CDR1 SGHRS and CDR2 YFSETQ. The V end was cut by 3 bases, the J end by 10 bases, with 17 bases between. The CDR3 runs to 14 residues. The CDR3 nucleotides read TGCGCCAGCAGCTCCATCGACCCATCTGGGGAGCAGTTCTTC. Residues: CASSSIDPSGEQFF. Full variable domain (outside the CDR3, taken from reference TRBV5-1 and TRBJ2-1): KAGVTQTPRYLIKTRGQQVTLSCSPISGHRSVSWYQQTPGQGLQFLFEYFSETQRNKGNFPGRFSGRQFSNSRSEMNVSTLELGDSALYLCASSSIDPSGEQFFGPGTRLTVL.

This clonotype was counted only a few times. The genes are TRBV7-9 and TRBJ1-1; 8 bases line up with TRBD1. This CDR3 is built from 14 residues. The germline gives CDR1 SEHNR, CDR2 FQNEAQ (reference sequence). V gave up 1 base and J gave up 6 bases; unmatched junction bases: 4. The CDR3 region is CASSLVQGDSEAFF. The CDR3 coding sequence is TGTGCCAGCAGCTTAGTACAGGGGGATTCTGAAGCTTTCTTT.

This clonotype was detected ten times or more. The rearrangement uses TRBV20-1 and TRBJ2-2; 8 nucleotides line up with TRBD2. Germline-derived CDR1 and CDR2 are DFQATT and SNEGSKA (reference sequence). This CDR3 contains 16 residues. V dropped 0 bases and J dropped 1; count of bases not matched to a gene: 4. The CDR3, as DNA: TGCAGTGCTAGAGACAGCGGGAGAAGGAACACCGGGGAGCTGTTTTTT. It translates to CSARDSGRRNTGELFF.

In this sample, this clonotype turned up many times. V is TRBV7-2 and J is TRBJ2-3, with D hard to call. This CDR3 region has 12 residues. Trimming shortened V by 6 bases and J by 2 bases, and 6 bases separated the two germline ends. Germline loops: CDR1 SGHTA, CDR2 FQGNSA. This CDR3 reads CASRLTTDTQYF. In DNA form, the CDR3 reads TGTGCCAGCAGGTTAACCACAGATACGCAGTATTTT.

This clonotype was seen repeatedly, ten times or more. V is TRBV3-1 and J is TRBJ2-7; TRBD2 aligns across 8 bases. With V trimmed by 5 bases and J by 4 bases, 7 bases remained unmatched. Germline V lookup: CDR1 LGHDT, CDR2 YNNKEL (reference sequence). CDR3 length: 14 amino acids. In DNA, the CDR3 is TGTGCCAGCAGCTTAGGACTAGCCGCTTACGAGCAGTACTTC. This gives the protein CASSLGLAAYEQYF.

The V call is TRBV4-2, the J call TRBJ2-1; a possible D gene is TRBD2 (6 bases). CDR3 size: 15 residues. Germline CDR1 reads LGHNA; CDR2 reads YNFKEQ. V dropped 1 base and J dropped 6 bases, with 13 bases sitting between them. CDR3 sequence (DNA): TGTGCCAGCAGCCAAGGGCTAGTCGGGGGCAATGAGCAGTTCTTC. Translation gives CASSQGLVGGNEQFF.

Only a few counts were recorded for this clonotype. The chain employs TRBV19 and TRBJ2-1, with a weak D call TRBD2 (6 bases). The CDR3 is made up of 16 amino acids. Germline CDR1 and CDR2: LNHDA and SQIVND (reference sequence). Trimming cost V 5 bases and J 3 bases, with 17 bases left between them. CDR3 coding DNA: TGTGCCAGTAGTGCCGGCGGGACGATCCTCTACAATGAGCAGTTCTTC. As protein: CASSAGGTILYNEQFF. The full variable domain, completed using reference TRBV19 and TRBJ2-1, is DGGITQSPKYLFRKEGQNVTLSCEQNLNHDAMYWYRQDPGQGLRLIYYSQIVNDFQKGDIAEGYSVSREKKESFPLTVTSAQKNPTAFYLCASSAGGTILYNEQFFGPGTRLTVL.

Concerning this clonotype: A much larger clone lies a single base off, so this may be a read error. V gene TRBV5-5 combines with J gene TRBJ2-1; D might be TRBD2 (5 bases). The CDR3 consists of 11 residues. Trimming stripped 5 bases from V and 11 bases from J, with 11 bases between. The germline V gene has CDR1 SGHKS and CDR2 YYEKEE (reference sequence). The CDR3: CASRYRGKQFF. The CDR3 coding sequence is TGTGCCAGCAGGTACCGGGGTAAGCAGTTCTTC. The entire variable domain, with the rest obtained from reference TRBV5-5 and TRBJ2-1, is as follows: DAGVTQSPTHLIKTRGQQVTLRCSPISGHKSVSWYQQVLGQGPQFIFQYYEKEERGRGNFPDRFSARQFPNYSSELNVNALLLGDSALYLCASRYRGKQFFGPGTRLTVL.